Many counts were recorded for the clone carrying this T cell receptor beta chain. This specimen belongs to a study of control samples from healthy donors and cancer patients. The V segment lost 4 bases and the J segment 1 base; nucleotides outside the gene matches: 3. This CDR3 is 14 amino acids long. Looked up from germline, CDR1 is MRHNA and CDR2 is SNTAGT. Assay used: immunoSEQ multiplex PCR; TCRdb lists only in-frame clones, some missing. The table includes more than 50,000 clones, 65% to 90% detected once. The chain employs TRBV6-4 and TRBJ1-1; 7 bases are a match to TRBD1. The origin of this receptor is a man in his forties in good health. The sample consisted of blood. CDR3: CASSAGTENTEAFF. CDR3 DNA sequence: TGTGCCAGCAGTGCCGGGACAGAGAACACTGAAGCTTTCTTT.